What follows are 25 T cell receptor beta chains derived from one specimen sequenced in a study of CD8 T cells in ankylosing spondylitis. Points from the study as a whole: It appeared that ankylosing spondylitis blood was characterized by a TCR beta motif of several highly homologous variants.

TCRdb re-analysed the 5' RACE reads in MiXCR, keeping a single row per CDR3 protein. The table records some 800,000 distinct CDR3 sequences, 12% of them present only once. Antigens for these TCRs are unknown. The sample taken for sequencing was blood, either unsorted or a sorted T cell fraction (not recorded which). The receptors here all came from a male donor with ankylosing spondylitis.

The chain joins TRBV15 to TRBJ1-5, with D unclear. The CDR3 has 13 amino acids. CDR1 is LNHNV and CDR2 is YYDKDF in the germline V gene (reference sequence). V lost 0 bases to trimming and J lost 4 bases, with 4 bases between them. The CDR3 DNA reads as TGTGCCACCAGCAGAGAAGGAAATCAGCCCCAGCATTTT. Translation: CATSREGNQPQHF.

The chain links TRBV20-1 to TRBJ2-1, with a weak D call TRBD2 (7 bases). CDR3 length equals 14 residues. Germline V gives CDR1 DFQATT, CDR2 SNEGSKA (reference sequence). V was shortened by 6 bases and J by 4 bases, with 16 bases between the two germline ends. CDR3 nucleotide sequence: TGCAGTGCCGAGGGGGGGGGCTTATACAATGAGCAGTTCTTC. Translating gives CSAEGGGLYNEQFF.

This clonotype has ten or more counts. The genes are TRBV20-1 and TRBJ2-5; 11 bases agree with TRBD2. The CDR3 is 11 residues long. The germline V gene encodes CDR1 DFQATT and CDR2 SNEGSKA (reference sequence). V was pared by 6 bases and J by 7 bases, with 1 base of the junction left unmatched. CDR3: CSAGTSGTQYF. DNA of the CDR3: TGCAGTGCAGGGACTAGCGGGACCCAGTACTTC.

The rearrangement joins TRBV6-5 to TRBJ2-2; TRBD2 is a possible D gene (5 bases). Trimming cost V 2 bases and J 6 bases, with 10 bases left between them. Germline CDR1 and CDR2: MNHEY and SVGAGI. The CDR3 has 14 amino acids. In DNA form, the CDR3 reads TGTGCCAGCAGTTACAATCGGGGATCCGGGGAGCTGTTTTTT. This codes for CASSYNRGSGELFF.

The chain uses TRBV12-3 or TRBV12-4 and TRBJ1-2, with D possibly TRBD1 on 6 matching bases. V was cut by 2 bases and J by 8 bases, with 15 bases left in between. CDR3 length: 14 residues. DNA for the CDR3: TGTGCCAGCAGTTTATTCCGGGGGCTCGGCGGCTACACCTTC. Protein sequence: CASSLFRGLGGYTF.

This clonotype came up a few times. This chain links TRBV29-1 with TRBJ2-1; D uncertain. The germline gives CDR1 SQVTM, CDR2 ANQGSEA. The CDR3 is 11 residues long. Trimming shortened V by 4 bases and J by 7 bases, and 8 bases separated the two germline ends. The CDR3: CSVGIGNEQFF. The DNA of the CDR3 is TGCAGCGTTGGGATAGGGAATGAGCAGTTCTTC.

This clonotype was detected a few times. The chain employs TRBV5-1 and TRBJ2-7; D is perhaps TRBD2 (5 bases). CDR3 length equals 13 residues. CDR1 SGHRS and CDR2 YFSETQ come from the germline V gene. The V end was cut by 4 bases, the J end by 9 bases, with 17 bases between. DNA for the CDR3: TGCGCCAGCAGCCTAGCCCGGCTAAGTGGGCAGTACTTC. Residues: CASSLARLSGQYF.

A few counts support this clonotype. The chain couples TRBV10-3 to TRBJ2-7; D tentatively fits TRBD1 or TRBD2 (5 bases each). Germline loops: CDR1 ENHRY, CDR2 SYGVKD. With 5 bases removed from V and 1 base from J, the gap between germline ends came to 15 bases. The CDR3 has 15 residues. CDR3 region: CAISPYRDGSYEQYF. The DNA of the CDR3 is TGTGCCATCAGTCCTTATAGGGACGGGTCCTACGAGCAGTACTTC.

This clonotype was picked up one time. The V and J genes are TRBV5-1 and TRBJ1-2, with TRBD1 identical over 7 bases. Germline CDR1 reads SGHRS; CDR2 reads YFSETQ. The J segment lost 6 bases and the V segment lost 4 bases, leaving 6 bases of the junction unmatched. This CDR3 is 13 amino acids long. The CDR3 loop reads CASSAQGTHGYTF. CDR3 bases: TGCGCCAGCAGCGCACAGGGGACGCATGGCTACACCTTC.

V usage is TRBV30 and J usage is TRBJ2-7; no definite D call. The CDR3 is 11 amino acids. V was cut by 6 bases and J by 2 bases, with 8 bases left in between. Per the germline V gene, CDR1 is GTSNPN and CDR2 is SVGIG (reference sequence). CDR3 amino acids: CACLMAYEQYF. The CDR3 region has the DNA TGTGCCTGCTTAATGGCCTACGAGCAGTACTTC.

The chain uses TRBV28 and TRBJ2-3; D is unclear. The CDR3 contains 14 residues. CDR1 and CDR2 from the germline V gene are MDHEN and SYDVKM. V shed 5 bases and J shed 6 bases, with 15 bases lying between them. The CDR3 nucleotides read TGTGCCAGCAGTGTAGGCCCGCTGAGGGATACGCAGTATTTT. This gives the protein CASSVGPLRDTQYF.

This clonotype was found a few times. The V gene is TRBV30, the J gene TRBJ2-7; 8 bases align to TRBD1. This CDR3 region has 14 residues. V lost 3 bases, J lost 2 bases, and 6 bases stayed unmatched. Germline CDR1 and CDR2: GTSNPN and SVGIG (reference sequence). CDR3 residues: CAWRGTGQPYEQYF. The CDR3 region has the DNA TGTGCCTGGAGGGGGACAGGCCAGCCCTACGAGCAGTACTTC.

This clonotype was seen a handful of times. The chain has TRBV30 and TRBJ2-4; TRBD1 matches at 7 bases. Per germline, CDR1 GTSNPN and CDR2 SVGIG (reference sequence). This CDR3 is 12 amino acids long. V shed 1 base, J shed 6 bases, and the junction held 0 bases outside the gene matches. The CDR3 is CAWSGDRNIQYF. DNA for the CDR3: TGTGCCTGGAGTGGGGACAGAAACATTCAGTACTTC. Combining the CDR3 with reference TRBV30 and TRBJ2-4 gives the whole variable domain SQTIHQWPATLVQPVGSPLSLECTVEGTSNPNLYWYRQAAGRGLQLLFYSVGIGQISSEVPQNLSASRPQDRQFILSSKKLLLSDSGFYLCAWSGDRNIQYFGAGTRLSVL.

Regarding this clonotype: A much larger clone differs from this one at a single base, so this may be a read error. V and J are TRBV29-1 and TRBJ2-1; TRBD2 might be the D (6 bases). V lost 5 bases and J lost 13, with 15 bases in between. The CDR3 length is 11 residues. CDR1 and CDR2 (germline): SQVTM, ANQGSEA. The DNA of the CDR3 is TGCAGCGTTTTCGGGGGAGTTGACCAGTTCTTC. Translated: CSVFGGVDQFF.

The rearrangement joins TRBV7-6 to TRBJ2-3; 7 bases agree with TRBD2. The CDR3 contains 16 residues. With 3 bases clipped from V and 3 bases from J, the junction kept 9 bases outside the gene matches. The V gene's germline CDR1 is SGHVS and CDR2 FNYEAQ. The CDR3 DNA reads TGTGCCAGCAGCTTTCATCGGGGGGTCGGAACAGATACGCAGTATTTT. Translating gives CASSFHRGVGTDTQYF.

The V call is TRBV20-1, the J call TRBJ1-2; D might be TRBD1 (5 bases). The CDR3 covers 11 residues. Germline-derived CDR1 and CDR2 are DFQATT and SNEGSKA (reference sequence). The V end was cut by 6 bases, the J end by 5 bases, with 10 bases between. The CDR3 DNA sequence: TGCAGTGCGCGGGGGTTTTATGGCTACACCTTC. This translates into CSARGFYGYTF.

The chain is built from TRBV7-2 and TRBJ1-3; no clear D gene. CDR3 size: 15 residues. From germline, CDR1 is SGHTA and CDR2 FQGNSA. V was cut by 3 bases and J by 0 bases, with 9 bases left in between. The chain's CDR3 is CASSFGPTSGNTIYF. The DNA for the CDR3 is TGTGCCAGCAGCTTTGGGCCAACCTCTGGAAACACCATATATTTT.

This clonotype showed up just a few times. The rearrangement links TRBV6-5 to TRBJ2-1; 9 bases align to TRBD1. Germline-derived CDR1 and CDR2 are MNHEY and SVGAGI. The CDR3 has 15 residues. V lost 0 bases and J lost 7; bases outside the gene matches: 4. The CDR3 nucleotides are TGTGCCAGCAGTTACTCACAGGGGGCGCGGAATGAGCAGTTCTTC. Translation: CASSYSQGARNEQFF.

This sequence joins TRBV12-3 or TRBV12-4 and TRBJ1-5; 9 nucleotides agree with TRBD1. The CDR3 runs 15 residues. The trim removed 5 bases at V and 6 bases at J, leaving 8 bases unmatched. This CDR3 is CASSRGQGSPQPQHF. The CDR3 nucleotides are TGTGCCAGCAGTAGGGGACAGGGAAGTCCTCAGCCCCAGCATTTT.

The rearrangement links TRBV20-1 to TRBJ1-2, with D perhaps TRBD1 (5 bases). The CDR3 is 14 amino acids. V was cut by 6 bases and J by 4 bases, with 18 bases left in between. The germline V gene has CDR1 DFQATT and CDR2 SNEGSKA (reference sequence). CDR3: CSARQSPSIYGYTF. DNA for the CDR3: TGCAGTGCACGACAGTCCCCTTCTATCTATGGCTACACCTTC.

This clonotype was recorded a few times. This chain links TRBV5-1 with TRBJ2-2; D remains ambiguous. Trimming removed 1 base from V and 5 bases from J, with 15 bases in between. The CDR3 is made up of 16 amino acids. The germline CDR1 and CDR2 sequences are SGHRS and YFSETQ. CDR3 sequence reads: CASSLYGWQATGELFF. DNA for the CDR3: TGCGCCAGCAGCTTGTATGGCTGGCAGGCTACCGGGGAGCTGTTTTTT.

This clonotype was seen many times. V gene TRBV15 combines with J gene TRBJ1-6; 7 bases match TRBD1. The ends lost 0 bases at V and 10 bases at J; junction bases unmatched: 6. Per germline, CDR1 LNHNV and CDR2 YYDKDF (reference sequence). The CDR3 totals 15 residues. The CDR3 sequence: CATSRDSGGTSPLHF. CDR3 coding DNA: TGTGCCACCAGCAGAGATTCAGGGGGGACGTCACCCCTCCACTTT.

The CDR3 reads CSPWKGAGTGELFF. The CDR3 DNA reads as TGCAGTCCGTGGAAAGGGGCAGGTACCGGGGAGCTGTTTTTT. The chain joins TRBV20-1 to TRBJ2-2; TRBD1 is a possible D gene (5 bases). The CDR3 spans 14 residues. Germline CDR1 DFQATT, CDR2 SNEGSKA (reference sequence). The germline V and J ends were trimmed by 8 bases and 5 bases, with 18 bases remaining between them.

This clonotype was recorded a few times. The chain employs TRBV5-4 and TRBJ2-5, with 15 bases matching TRBD2. The CDR3 is 17 amino acids. V trimming: 4 bases; J trimming: 5 bases; junction bases outside the gene matches: 9. The V gene's germline CDR1 is SGHNT and CDR2 YYREEE (reference sequence). The CDR3 is CASSTGLAGGEGETQYF. In DNA form, the CDR3 reads TGTGCCAGCAGCACCGGACTAGCGGGAGGGGAAGGGGAGACCCAGTACTTC. Variable domain in full (rest from reference TRBV5-4 and TRBJ2-5): ETGVTQSPTHLIKTRGQQVTLRCSSQSGHNTVSWYQQALGQGPQFIFQYYREEENGRGNFPPRFSGLQFPNYSSELNVNALELDDSALYLCASSTGLAGGEGETQYFGPGTRLLVL.

The V and J genes are TRBV20-1 and TRBJ1-1; tentatively, D is TRBD1 (6 bases). The V end lost 0 bases, the J end lost 3 bases, and 14 bases lay between the germline ends. The germline CDR1 and CDR2 sequences are DFQATT and SNEGSKA (reference sequence). The CDR3 is made up of 15 amino acids. In nucleotides, the CDR3 is TGCAGTGCTAGAGATTGGGGGGGGCGGCACACTGAAGCTTTCTTT. Its translation: CSARDWGGRHTEAFF.